This TCR beta chain is drawn from a study of T cells in Graves' hyperthyroidism and ophthalmopathy. Findings and limits, study-wide: Most thyroid-expanded clonotypes above 0.001 were also found in blood.

Amplified regions were TCR beta CDR3 sequences from RNA transcripts. Using the HTBI primer set, a first-round RT-PCR was run on the TCR CDR3. TCRdb re-called the multiplex PCR reads with MiXCR, one entry per CDR3 protein. The table shows 250,000 to 400,000 distinct CDR3 sequences, with approximately 14% occurring only once. About this clonotype itself: Its matching antigen is unknown.

The source of the PBMCs was approximately 10 ml of fresh peripheral blood. CDR3 length equals 14 residues. Trimming removed 2 bases at V and 1 base at J, with 9 bases between. In germline, CDR1 is SGHKS, CDR2 YYEKEE (reference sequence). The material sequenced was blood. The sequence was obtained from a woman aged 40 to 50 with Graves' ophthalmopathy. This sequence joins TRBV5-5 and TRBJ1-2; D gene unclear. The CDR3 DNA is TGTGCCAGCAGCTTAGGTGGAAGTAACTATGGCTACACCTTC. Translation: CASSLGGSNYGYTF.